This T cell receptor (beta chain) was identified in a study of beta chain features in type 1 diabetes. Whole-study context: Patients looked much like healthy donors when it came to age, gender and cell yields.

Sequencing targeted expressed TCRB transcripts, as all isolated RNA had been reverse transcribed. Clones were sequenced by immunoSEQ multiplex PCR, and TCRdb holds only the in-frame ones, with some missing. The sample consists of around 180,000 clones, 7.8% of them appearing once. General study points: Whether TCRB rearrangement is influenced by HLA type was left unresolved in this analysis. Researchers report that Type 1 diabetes patients had moderately but significantly shorter TCRB CDR3s across all four CD4+ subsets.

This clone was picked up many times. No antigen is known for it. V lost 5 bases, J lost 0 bases, and 8 bases lay in between. This CDR3 comprises 12 residues. The germline V gene has CDR1 GTSNPN and CDR2 SVGIG (reference sequence). The sample taken for sequencing was central memory CD4+ T cells from blood. The TCR comes from a woman in her forties with type 1 diabetes. The rearrangement links TRBV30 to TRBJ2-7, with D unresolved. Here the CDR3 DNA reads TGTGCCTGGTCTCCCCCCTCCTACGAGCAGTACTTC. Encoded protein: CAWSPPSYEQYF.